Following are 28 T cell receptor beta chains from one sample sequenced in a study of human T cells and chemical hapten exposure. TCRdb re-called the RACE reads with MiXCR, one entry per CDR3 protein. The repertoire consists of just over 80,000 distinct CDR3 sequences, with about 10% occurring once and the leading ten covering around 4%. Indicated time point: patch test 1, 2 weeks after DPC sensitization. Described treatment: therapeutic diphenylcyclopropenone sensitization with weekly scalp DPC. Sequencing was performed on whole blood, taken in connection with sensitization to the hapten diphenylcyclopropenone (DPC). The receptors originated from a woman between 45 and 60 years old with alopecia areata. Some clones in this sample may be carry-over from other donors' samples.

This clonotype came up many times. This CDR3 is CSARDRPSGRAYRRETQYF. CDR3 coding DNA: TGCAGTGCTAGAGATCGCCCGAGCGGGAGGGCCTATAGGCGAGAGACCCAGTACTTC. The chain employs TRBV20-1 and TRBJ2-5; TRBD2 agrees at 10 bases. Trimming took 0 bases from V and 4 from J; bases not matched to a gene: 17. The CDR3 runs 19 residues. In germline, CDR1 is DFQATT, CDR2 SNEGSKA (reference sequence).

This clonotype occurred many times. The chain employs TRBV29-1 and TRBJ2-7; no definite D call. This CDR3 region has 11 residues. The V and J ends lost 2 bases and 6 bases respectively, with 8 bases between them. The V gene's germline CDR1 is SQVTM and CDR2 ANQGSEA. CDR3 DNA sequence: TGCAGCGTTGAATCCCCAGGCGAGCAGTACTTC. Protein: CSVESPGEQYF.

This chain connects TRBV10-3 to TRBJ2-1; D is ambiguous. Looked up from germline, CDR1 is ENHRY and CDR2 is SYGVKD. This CDR3 contains 12 residues. V was trimmed by 1 base and J by 13 bases, leaving 11 bases between them. The CDR3 region has the DNA TGTGCCATCAGTGAGTACTCCTACTTACAGTTCTTC. Translation: CAISEYSYLQFF.

DNA of the CDR3: TGCAGTGCTTATTCGGCTAGCGGGGGACAAGAGACCCAGTACTTC. This codes for CSAYSASGGQETQYF. The J gene is TRBJ2-5, the V gene TRBV20-1, with 10 bases fitting TRBD2. Trimming removed 5 bases from V and 2 bases from J; junction bases left unmatched: 8. The germline V gene encodes CDR1 DFQATT and CDR2 SNEGSKA (reference sequence). There are 15 residues in the CDR3.

The rearrangement links TRBV7-2 to TRBJ1-1, with 9 bases matching TRBD1. Unmatched junction bases numbered 9, after V lost 8 bases and J lost 5 bases. The CDR3 runs to 14 residues. Looked up from germline, CDR1 is SGHTA and CDR2 is FQGNSA. CDR3 sequence (DNA): TGTGCCAGCCAAATCAACAGGGGGCGGACTGAAGCTTTCTTT. Its protein is CASQINRGRTEAFF.

This clonotype was counted at least ten times. This chain links TRBV29-1 with TRBJ2-7; no clear D. CDR3 length: 11 amino acids. The V gene's germline CDR1 is SQVTM and CDR2 ANQGSEA. The germline V and J ends were trimmed by 4 bases and 2 bases, with 6 bases remaining between them. CDR3 in amino acids: CSVGRAYEQYF. In nucleotides, the CDR3 is TGCAGCGTTGGTCGAGCCTACGAGCAGTACTTC.

This clonotype was observed at least ten times. V gene TRBV29-1 combines with J gene TRBJ1-2; D is unclear. V was pared by 4 bases and J by 7 bases, with 4 bases between. CDR3 length equals 9 residues. CDR1 and CDR2 from the germline V gene are SQVTM and ANQGSEA. This CDR3 reads CSVVPGYTF. CDR3 nucleotide sequence: TGCAGCGTTGTCCCTGGCTACACCTTC.

The V call is TRBV28, the J call TRBJ2-7, with D perhaps matching TRBD1 or TRBD2 (7 bases each). The germline CDR1 and CDR2 sequences are MDHEN and SYDVKM. V lost 8 bases and J lost 7, with 21 bases in between. The CDR3 extends over 14 amino acids. The CDR3 loop reads CASRKRDSAREQYF. As DNA, the CDR3 is TGTGCCAGCCGAAAGCGGGACAGCGCCAGAGAGCAGTACTTC.

This chain connects TRBV20-1 to TRBJ2-1; 8 positions match TRBD2. The CDR3 covers 13 residues. CDR1 is DFQATT, CDR2 SNEGSKA, per germline (reference sequence). V lost 5 bases, J lost 6 bases, and 6 bases stayed unmatched. CDR3 sequence: CSAERERSNEQFF. The CDR3 DNA reads TGCAGTGCTGAGCGGGAGAGGTCCAATGAGCAGTTCTTC.

This clonotype was counted ten times or more. This sequence joins TRBV24-1 and TRBJ2-2, with no clear D. The CDR3 spans 12 residues. Per germline, CDR1 KGHDR and CDR2 SFDVKD. V was trimmed by 6 bases and J by 5 bases, leaving 6 bases between them. The CDR3: CATSMRTGELFF. Here the CDR3 DNA reads TGTGCCACCAGTATGCGAACCGGGGAGCTGTTTTTT.

This clonotype was seen a few times. V usage is TRBV7-2 and J usage is TRBJ2-3; D is possibly TRBD1 (6 bases). Germline assignment: CDR1 SGHTA and CDR2 FQGNSA. The V end lost 7 bases, the J end lost 4 bases, and 15 bases lay between the germline ends. The CDR3 contains 14 residues. CDR3 sequence reads: CASTPGDRPDTQYF. The CDR3 DNA follows: TGTGCCAGCACCCCAGGGGACCGGCCAGATACGCAGTATTTT.

The table lists this clonotype with many counts. The genes are TRBV28 and TRBJ2-1; possible D gene TRBD1, 5 bases. Trimming shortened V by 3 bases and J by 3 bases, and 9 bases separated the two germline ends. The CDR3 has 14 amino acids. CDR1 MDHEN and CDR2 SYDVKM come from the germline V gene. DNA of the CDR3: TGTGCCAGCAGTTTCGACAGTCTCTACAATGAGCAGTTCTTC. Its protein product is CASSFDSLYNEQFF.

The gene calls are TRBV14 and TRBJ2-2; 9 bases match TRBD2. V was pared by 4 bases and J by 5 bases, with 8 bases of the junction left unmatched. From germline, CDR1 is SGHDN and CDR2 FVKESK. The CDR3 consists of 16 residues. CDR3 protein: CASSRTGTSPTGELFF. CDR3 DNA sequence: TGTGCCAGCAGCCGGACCGGGACTAGCCCTACCGGGGAGCTGTTTTTT.

In its sample, this clonotype was seen a few times. The chain couples TRBV19 to TRBJ2-6; the D is unclear. The length of the CDR3 is 16 residues. Germline V gives CDR1 LNHDA, CDR2 SQIVND (reference sequence). Trimming stripped 3 bases from V and 0 bases from J, with 9 bases between. The CDR3 reads CASSMAATSGANVLTF. The CDR3 bases are TGTGCCAGTAGTATGGCCGCCACCTCTGGGGCCAACGTCCTGACTTTC. The full variable domain, its missing parts supplied by reference TRBV19 and TRBJ2-6, is DGGITQSPKYLFRKEGQNVTLSCEQNLNHDAMYWYRQDPGQGLRLIYYSQIVNDFQKGDIAEGYSVSREKKESFPLTVTSAQKNPTAFYLCASSMAATSGANVLTFGAGSRLTVL.

The chain joins TRBV6-5 to TRBJ2-1; D is ambiguous. The germline V gene encodes CDR1 MNHEY and CDR2 SVGAGI. This CDR3 contains 14 residues. V lost 6 bases and J 0 bases, leaving 9 bases between the germline ends. CDR3 in amino acids: CASSPLSSYNEQFF. CDR3 sequence (DNA): TGTGCCAGCAGCCCTTTGAGCTCCTACAATGAGCAGTTCTTC.

This clonotype has just a few counts. The CDR3 is CASSQVPSKLTGELFF. The CDR3 nucleotides read TGCGCCAGCAGCCAAGTTCCCTCGAAACTCACCGGGGAGCTGTTTTTT. The chain couples TRBV4-1 to TRBJ2-2; no firm D call. The V gene's germline CDR1 is MGHRA and CDR2 YSYEKL. Trimming took off 1 base at V and 4 bases at J, with 13 bases between the two ends. The CDR3 has 16 residues.

The table lists this clonotype with a few counts. The chain combines TRBV7-2 with TRBJ1-5; D remains unclear. This CDR3 is built from 14 residues. Trimming cost V 5 bases and J 0 bases, with 8 bases left between them. The germline V gene encodes CDR1 SGHTA and CDR2 FQGNSA. DNA of the CDR3: TGTGCCAGCAGCCCAGCGGGTAGCAATCAGCCCCAGCATTTT. This translates into CASSPAGSNQPQHF.

This sequence joins TRBV9 and TRBJ2-1; 7 bases agree with TRBD2. The germline V gene has CDR1 SGDLS and CDR2 YYNGEE. CDR3 size: 15 residues. V shed 5 bases and J 0 bases; nucleotides not matched to a gene: 5. CDR3 region: CASRAGGSSYNEQFF. CDR3 DNA sequence: TGTGCCAGCAGGGCGGGCGGGAGCTCCTACAATGAGCAGTTCTTC.

This chain uses TRBV5-1 with TRBJ2-2; 11 bases line up with TRBD2. This CDR3 region has 15 residues. V was clipped by 6 bases and J by 4 bases; unmatched bases: 5. Germline-derived CDR1 and CDR2 are SGHRS and YFSETQ. CDR3 DNA: TGCGCCAGCACCGAACTAGCGGGAGTCACCGGGGAGCTGTTTTTT. It specifies CASTELAGVTGELFF.

This clonotype has a handful of counts. The V gene is TRBV6-1, the J gene TRBJ1-2; 8 bases are shared with TRBD1. This CDR3 has 14 amino acids. Per the germline V gene, CDR1 is MNHNS and CDR2 is SASEGT. J lost 0 bases, V lost 6 bases, and 3 bases had no gene match. The CDR3: CASRTGDSNYGYTF. The DNA for the CDR3 is TGTGCCAGCAGGACAGGGGATTCTAACTATGGCTACACCTTC.

This rearrangement joins TRBV5-1 to TRBJ1-1; possibly TRBD1 for D (5 bases). The germline V and J ends were trimmed by 4 bases and 7 bases, with 14 bases remaining between them. Germline assignment: CDR1 SGHRS and CDR2 YFSETQ. The CDR3 is 13 residues long. DNA of the CDR3: TGCGCCAGCAGCCGGAACCGGGACGGTGAAGCTTTCTTT. Its translation: CASSRNRDGEAFF.

The chain combines TRBV12-3 or TRBV12-4 with TRBJ1-2; D might be TRBD1 (6 bases). Trimming took off 3 bases at V and 2 bases at J, with 13 bases between the two ends. This CDR3 spans 15 amino acids. The CDR3 coding sequence is TGTGCCAGCAGTTTCGGGACACAGAAGAACTATGGCTACACCTTC. It codes for CASSFGTQKNYGYTF.

This clonotype was recorded many times. This chain links TRBV10-2 with TRBJ1-6; TRBD1 agrees at 7 bases. V gave up 5 bases and J gave up 7 bases; unmatched junction bases: 5. Germline V gives CDR1 WSHSY, CDR2 SAAADI. The CDR3 spans 14 residues. Here the CDR3 reads CASSPGTENSPLHF. The CDR3 region has the DNA TGCGCCAGCAGTCCCGGGACAGAGAATTCACCCCTCCACTTT.

This clonotype was recorded a few times. The chain couples TRBV7-2 to TRBJ1-2, with D hard to call. The CDR3 length is 13 residues. The V end lost 5 bases, the J end lost 5 bases, and 12 bases lay between the germline ends. Germline loops: CDR1 SGHTA, CDR2 FQGNSA. CDR3 residues: CASSPYFTYGYTF. DNA of the CDR3: TGTGCCAGCAGCCCGTATTTCACGTATGGCTACACCTTC.

The chain employs TRBV7-2 and TRBJ1-4; D is possibly TRBD1 (5 bases). Per germline, CDR1 SGHTA and CDR2 FQGNSA. V was pared by 0 bases and J by 8 bases, with 13 bases between. This CDR3 has 15 residues. DNA of the CDR3: TGTGCCAGCAGCTTAGCAGGGGCCGAAGGAGAAAAACTGTTTTTT. Translating it yields CASSLAGAEGEKLFF.

This sequence joins TRBV2 and TRBJ2-5; 9 positions agree with TRBD2. Germline V gene lookup returns CDR1 SNHLY and CDR2 FYNNEI. CDR3 size: 13 residues. V lost 5 bases, J lost 2 bases, and 0 bases stayed unmatched. The CDR3 here is CASSTSGQETQYF. The CDR3 bases are TGTGCCAGCAGTACTAGCGGGCAAGAGACCCAGTACTTC.

This clonotype has a handful of counts. The V gene is TRBV18, the J gene TRBJ2-2; the D gene is possibly TRBD1 (5 bases). This CDR3 comprises 16 residues. Per germline, CDR1 KGHSH and CDR2 LQKENI. The V end was cut by 4 bases, the J end by 0 bases, with 12 bases between. The CDR3 region is CASSRDGRANTGELFF. The DNA of the CDR3 is TGTGCCAGCTCACGTGATGGCAGGGCGAACACCGGGGAGCTGTTTTTT.

This clonotype was recorded at least ten times. The chain employs TRBV24-1 and TRBJ2-1; weak D call: TRBD2 (7 bases). V lost 5 bases and J 3 bases, leaving 22 bases between the germline ends. Germline V CDR1 and CDR2: KGHDR, SFDVKD. CDR3 length: 18 amino acids. The CDR3 region has the DNA TGTGCCACCAGTGGGGAGGGGCTTCAGGGGCCCCTCTACAATGAGCAGTTCTTC. This gives the protein CATSGEGLQGPLYNEQFF.